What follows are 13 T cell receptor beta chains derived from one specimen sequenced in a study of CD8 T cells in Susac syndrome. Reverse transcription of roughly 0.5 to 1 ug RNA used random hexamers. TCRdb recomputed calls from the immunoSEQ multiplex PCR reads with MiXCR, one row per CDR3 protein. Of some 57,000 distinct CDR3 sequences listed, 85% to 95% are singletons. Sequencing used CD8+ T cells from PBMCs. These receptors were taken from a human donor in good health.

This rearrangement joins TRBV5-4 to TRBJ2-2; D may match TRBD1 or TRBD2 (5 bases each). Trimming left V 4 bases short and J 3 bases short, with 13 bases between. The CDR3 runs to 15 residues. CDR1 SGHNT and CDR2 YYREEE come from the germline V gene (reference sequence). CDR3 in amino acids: CASSPGMGDTGELFF. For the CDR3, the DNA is TGTGCCAGCAGCCCCGGGATGGGGGACACCGGGGAGCTGTTTTTT.

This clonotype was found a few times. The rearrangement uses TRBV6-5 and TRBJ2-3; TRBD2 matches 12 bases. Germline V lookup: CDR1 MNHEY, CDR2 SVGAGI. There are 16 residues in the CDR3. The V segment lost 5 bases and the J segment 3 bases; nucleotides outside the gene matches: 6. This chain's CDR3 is CASSLPGLAGTDTQYF. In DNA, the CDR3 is TGTGCCAGCAGTCTACCGGGACTAGCGGGTACAGATACGCAGTATTTT.

The DNA of the CDR3 is TGTGCCAGCAGCGGGGGGGGGACAGTCTATGGCTACACCTTC. Amino acid sequence: CASSGGGTVYGYTF. This chain joins TRBV9 and TRBJ1-2; TRBD1 matches 7 bases. CDR3 length: 14 residues. CDR1 and CDR2 (germline): SGDLS, YYNGEE. Unmatched junction bases numbered 6, after V lost 3 bases and J lost 4 bases.

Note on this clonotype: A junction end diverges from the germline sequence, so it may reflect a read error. Here the CDR3 reads CVISEGDQRYGYIF. As DNA, the CDR3 is TGTGTCATCAGTGAGGGGGACCAGCGCTATGGCTACATCTTC. V usage is TRBV10-3 and J usage is TRBJ1-2, with D tentatively TRBD1 (6 bases). The CDR3 length is 14 residues. The germline CDR1 and CDR2 sequences are ENHRY and SYGVKD.

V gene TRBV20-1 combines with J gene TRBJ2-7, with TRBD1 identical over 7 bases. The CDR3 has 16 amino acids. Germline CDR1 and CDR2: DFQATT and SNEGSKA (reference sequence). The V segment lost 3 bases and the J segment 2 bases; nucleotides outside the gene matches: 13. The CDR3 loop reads CSASAEGASEAYEQYF. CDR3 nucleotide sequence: TGCAGTGCTAGCGCAGAGGGGGCCTCGGAAGCCTACGAGCAGTACTTC.

The CDR3 is CASSLRDSSYNSPLHF. The CDR3 region has the DNA TGTGCCAGCAGCCTGAGGGACAGCTCCTATAATTCACCCCTCCACTTT. This chain joins TRBV7-3 and TRBJ1-6, with 7 bases lining up with TRBD1. This CDR3 has 16 amino acids. Per the germline V gene, CDR1 is SGHTA and CDR2 is FQGTGA. Trimming at V came to 5 bases and at J to 0 bases, leaving 4 bases not matched to a gene.

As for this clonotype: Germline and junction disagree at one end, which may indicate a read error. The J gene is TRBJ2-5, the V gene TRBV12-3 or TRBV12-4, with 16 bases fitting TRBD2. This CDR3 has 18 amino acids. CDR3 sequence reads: CASSLGGLAGGTQETQYF. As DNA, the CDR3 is TGTGCCAGCAGTTTAGGGGGACTAGCGGGGGGGACCCAAGAGACTCAGTACTTC.

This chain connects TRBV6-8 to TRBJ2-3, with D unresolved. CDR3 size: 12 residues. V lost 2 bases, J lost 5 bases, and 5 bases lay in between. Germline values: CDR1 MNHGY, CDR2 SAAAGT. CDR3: CASSYARDTQYF. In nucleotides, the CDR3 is TGTGCCAGCAGTTACGCGAGAGATACGCAGTATTTT.

CDR3 region: CASSFQPTGISYEQYF. The CDR3 DNA is TGTGCCAGCAGTTTTCAACCGACAGGGATCTCCTACGAGCAGTACTTC. The rearrangement uses TRBV27 and TRBJ2-7; 7 nucleotides align to TRBD1. This CDR3 region has 16 residues. Per the germline V gene, CDR1 is MNHEY and CDR2 is SMNVEV (reference sequence). V dropped 3 bases and J dropped 0; count of bases not matched to a gene: 8.

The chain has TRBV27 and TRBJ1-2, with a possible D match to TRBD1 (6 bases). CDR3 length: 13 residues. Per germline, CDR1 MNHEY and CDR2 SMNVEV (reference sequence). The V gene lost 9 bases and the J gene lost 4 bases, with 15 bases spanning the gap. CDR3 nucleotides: TGTGCCAGTTCCTTCTCAGGGGCCTATGGCTACACCTTC. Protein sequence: CASSFSGAYGYTF.

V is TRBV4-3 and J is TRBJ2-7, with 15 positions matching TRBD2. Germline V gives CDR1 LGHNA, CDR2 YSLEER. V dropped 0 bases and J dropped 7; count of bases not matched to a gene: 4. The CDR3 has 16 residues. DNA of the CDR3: TGCGCCAGCAGCCAAGATCGAGGACTAGCGGGGGGGGAGCAGTACTTC. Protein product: CASSQDRGLAGGEQYF.

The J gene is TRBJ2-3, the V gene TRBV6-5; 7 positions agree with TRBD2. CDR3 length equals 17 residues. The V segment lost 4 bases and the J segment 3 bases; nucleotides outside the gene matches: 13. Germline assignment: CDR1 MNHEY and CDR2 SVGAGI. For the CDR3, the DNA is TGTGCCAGCAGTTCCCCAGAGCGGGCGGGAGTAACAGATACGCAGTATTTT. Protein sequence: CASSSPERAGVTDTQYF.

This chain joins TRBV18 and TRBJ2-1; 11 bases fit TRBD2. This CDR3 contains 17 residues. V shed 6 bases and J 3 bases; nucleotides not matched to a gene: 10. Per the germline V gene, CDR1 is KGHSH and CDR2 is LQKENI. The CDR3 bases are TGTGCCAGCTCTGATACGACTAGCGGGGAGAACTACAATGAGCAGTTCTTC. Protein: CASSDTTSGENYNEQFF.